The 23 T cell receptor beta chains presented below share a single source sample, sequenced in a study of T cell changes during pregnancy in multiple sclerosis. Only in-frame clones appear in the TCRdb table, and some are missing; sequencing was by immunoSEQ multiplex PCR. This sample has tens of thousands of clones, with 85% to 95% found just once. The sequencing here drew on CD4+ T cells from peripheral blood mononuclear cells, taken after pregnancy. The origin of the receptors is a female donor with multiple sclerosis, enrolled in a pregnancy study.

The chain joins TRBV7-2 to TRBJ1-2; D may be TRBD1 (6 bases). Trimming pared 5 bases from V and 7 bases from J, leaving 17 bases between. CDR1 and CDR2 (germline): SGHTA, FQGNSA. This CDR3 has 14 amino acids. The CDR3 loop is CASSERTVQAGYTF. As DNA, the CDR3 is TGTGCCAGCAGCGAAAGGACAGTCCAGGCTGGCTACACCTTC.

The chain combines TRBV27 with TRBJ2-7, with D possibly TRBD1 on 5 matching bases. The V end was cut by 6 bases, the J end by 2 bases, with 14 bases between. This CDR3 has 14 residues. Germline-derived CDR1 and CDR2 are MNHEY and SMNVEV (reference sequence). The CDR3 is CASSRQTVPYEQYF. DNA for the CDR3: TGTGCCAGCAGCCGACAGACAGTTCCCTACGAGCAGTACTTC.

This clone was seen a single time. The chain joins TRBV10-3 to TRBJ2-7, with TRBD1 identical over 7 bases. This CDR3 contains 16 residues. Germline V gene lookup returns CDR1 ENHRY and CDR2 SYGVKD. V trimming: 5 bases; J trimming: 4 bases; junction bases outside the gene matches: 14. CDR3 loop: CAISPHSLPGQYEQYF. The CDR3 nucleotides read TGTGCCATCAGTCCCCACTCCCTGCCGGGACAGTACGAGCAGTACTTC.

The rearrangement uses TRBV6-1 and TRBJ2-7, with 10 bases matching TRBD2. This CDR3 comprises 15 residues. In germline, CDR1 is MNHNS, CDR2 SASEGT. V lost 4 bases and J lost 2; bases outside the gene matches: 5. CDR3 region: CASSVLAGAPYEQYF. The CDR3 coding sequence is TGTGCCAGCAGTGTCCTAGCGGGGGCCCCCTACGAGCAGTACTTC.

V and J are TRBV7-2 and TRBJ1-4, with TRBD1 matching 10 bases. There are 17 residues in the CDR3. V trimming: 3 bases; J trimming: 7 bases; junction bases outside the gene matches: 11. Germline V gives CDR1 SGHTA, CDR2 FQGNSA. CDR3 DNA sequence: TGTGCCAGCAGCTTCGACAGGGGGCGGCGCGGGGGTGAAAAACTGTTTTTT. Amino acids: CASSFDRGRRGGEKLFF.

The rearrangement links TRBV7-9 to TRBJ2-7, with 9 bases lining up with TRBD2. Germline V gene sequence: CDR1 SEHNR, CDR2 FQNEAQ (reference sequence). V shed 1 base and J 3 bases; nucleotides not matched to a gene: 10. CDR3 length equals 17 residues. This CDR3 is CASSLESVLAGFYEQYF. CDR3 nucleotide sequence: TGTGCCAGCAGCTTAGAATCAGTCCTAGCGGGGTTCTACGAGCAGTACTTC.

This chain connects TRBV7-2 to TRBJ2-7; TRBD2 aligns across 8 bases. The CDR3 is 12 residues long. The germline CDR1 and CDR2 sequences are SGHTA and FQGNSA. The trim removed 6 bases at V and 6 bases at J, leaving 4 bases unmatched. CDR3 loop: CASSRAGVEQYF. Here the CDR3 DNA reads TGTGCCAGCAGTCGAGCGGGAGTCGAGCAGTACTTC.

In nucleotides, the CDR3 is TGTGCCTGGAGTAGGGGGAGCCGCACAGATACGCAGTATTTT. It codes for CAWSRGSRTDTQYF. The chain is built from TRBV30 and TRBJ2-3; D may be TRBD1 (6 bases). The germline V gene has CDR1 GTSNPN and CDR2 SVGIG (reference sequence). CDR3 length: 14 residues. V was cut by 2 bases and J by 1 base, with 10 bases left in between.

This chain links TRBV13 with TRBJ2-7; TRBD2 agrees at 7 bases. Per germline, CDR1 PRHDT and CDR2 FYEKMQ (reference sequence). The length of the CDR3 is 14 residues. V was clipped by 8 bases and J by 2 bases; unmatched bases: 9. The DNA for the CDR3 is TGTGCCAGCTTGAATAGCGGGCGTACCTACGAGCAGTACTTC. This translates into CASLNSGRTYEQYF.

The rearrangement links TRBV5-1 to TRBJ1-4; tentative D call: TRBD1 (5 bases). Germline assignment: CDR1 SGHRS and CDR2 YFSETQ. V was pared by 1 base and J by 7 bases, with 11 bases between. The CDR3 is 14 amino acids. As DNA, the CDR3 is TGCGCCAGCAGCTTGACAGGAGCCTCTGAAAAACTGTTTTTT. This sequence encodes CASSLTGASEKLFF.

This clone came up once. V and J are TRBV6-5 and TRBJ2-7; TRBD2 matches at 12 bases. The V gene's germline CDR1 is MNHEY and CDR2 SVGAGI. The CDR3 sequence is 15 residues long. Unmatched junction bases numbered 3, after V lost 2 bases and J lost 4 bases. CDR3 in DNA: TGTGCCAGCAGTTACGAGCTAGCGGGAGGGTACGAGCAGTACTTC. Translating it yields CASSYELAGGYEQYF.

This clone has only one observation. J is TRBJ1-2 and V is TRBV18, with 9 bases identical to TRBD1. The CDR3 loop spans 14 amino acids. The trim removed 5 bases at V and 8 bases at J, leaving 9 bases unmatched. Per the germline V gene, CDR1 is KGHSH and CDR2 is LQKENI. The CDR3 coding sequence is TGTGCCAGCTCAACCGGGACAGGGAACCGCGGCTACACCTTC. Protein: CASSTGTGNRGYTF.

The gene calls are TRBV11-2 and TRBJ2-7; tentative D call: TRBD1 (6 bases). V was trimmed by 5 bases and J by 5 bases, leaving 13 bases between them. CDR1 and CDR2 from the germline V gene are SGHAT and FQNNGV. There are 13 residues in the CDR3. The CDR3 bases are TGTGCCAGCAGCCGTAGGGGGAAAAACGAGCAGTACTTC. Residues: CASSRRGKNEQYF.

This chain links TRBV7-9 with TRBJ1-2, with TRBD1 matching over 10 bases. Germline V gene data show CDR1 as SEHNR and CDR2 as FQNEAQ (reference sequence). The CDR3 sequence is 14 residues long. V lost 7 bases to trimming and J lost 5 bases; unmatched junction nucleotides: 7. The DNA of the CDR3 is TGTGCCAGCACCCGACAGGGGGCCGGTTATGGCTACACCTTC. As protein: CASTRQGAGYGYTF.

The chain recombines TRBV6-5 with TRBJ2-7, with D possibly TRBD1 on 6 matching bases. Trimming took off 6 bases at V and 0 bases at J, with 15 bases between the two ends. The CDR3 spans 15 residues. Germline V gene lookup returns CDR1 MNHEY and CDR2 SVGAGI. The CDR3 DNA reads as TGTGCCAGCAGCCTGGGGGCGGTCGGCTCCTACGAGCAGTACTTC. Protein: CASSLGAVGSYEQYF.

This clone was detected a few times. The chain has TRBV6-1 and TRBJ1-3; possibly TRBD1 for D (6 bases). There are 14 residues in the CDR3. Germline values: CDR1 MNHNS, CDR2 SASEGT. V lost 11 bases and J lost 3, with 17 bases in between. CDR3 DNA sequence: TGTGCCTCCAGCGGTACAGGGATTGGAAACACCATATATTTT. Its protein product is CASSGTGIGNTIYF.

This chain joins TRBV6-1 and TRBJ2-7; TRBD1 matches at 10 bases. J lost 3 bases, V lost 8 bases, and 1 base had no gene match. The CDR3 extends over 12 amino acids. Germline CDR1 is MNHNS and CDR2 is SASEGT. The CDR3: CASGTGDYEQYF. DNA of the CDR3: TGTGCCAGCGGGACAGGGGACTACGAGCAGTACTTC.

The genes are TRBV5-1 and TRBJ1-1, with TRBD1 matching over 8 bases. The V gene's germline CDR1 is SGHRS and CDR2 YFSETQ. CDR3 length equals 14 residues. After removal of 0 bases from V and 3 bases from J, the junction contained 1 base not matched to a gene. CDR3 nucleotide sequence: TGCGCCAGCAGCTTGGGACAGGGGTACACTGAAGCTTTCTTT. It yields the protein CASSLGQGYTEAFF.

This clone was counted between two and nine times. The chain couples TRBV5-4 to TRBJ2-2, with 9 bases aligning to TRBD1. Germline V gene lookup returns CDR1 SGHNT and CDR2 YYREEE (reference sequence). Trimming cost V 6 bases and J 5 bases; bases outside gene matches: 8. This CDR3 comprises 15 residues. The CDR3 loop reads CASTPGTGTTGELFF. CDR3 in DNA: TGTGCCAGCACACCGGGGACAGGGACAACCGGGGAGCTGTTTTTT.

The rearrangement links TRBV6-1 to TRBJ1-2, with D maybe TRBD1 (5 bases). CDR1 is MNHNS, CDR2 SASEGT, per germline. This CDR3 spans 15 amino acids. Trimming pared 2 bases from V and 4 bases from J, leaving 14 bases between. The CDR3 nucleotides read TGTGCCAGCAGTGAATTTTTAGACAGAACCTATGGCTACACCTTC. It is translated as CASSEFLDRTYGYTF.

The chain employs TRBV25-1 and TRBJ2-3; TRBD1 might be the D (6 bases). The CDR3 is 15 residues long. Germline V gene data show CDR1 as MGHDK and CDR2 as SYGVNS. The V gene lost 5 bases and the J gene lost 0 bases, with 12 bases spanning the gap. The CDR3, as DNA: TGTGCCAGCAGTCCAGGGGAGCCCAGCACAGATACGCAGTATTTT. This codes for CASSPGEPSTDTQYF. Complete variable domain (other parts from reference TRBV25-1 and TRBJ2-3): EADIYQTPRYLVIGTGKKITLECSQTMGHDKMYWYQQDPGMELHLIHYSYGVNSTEKGDLSSESTVSRIRTEHFPLTLESARPSHTSQYLCASSPGEPSTDTQYFGPGTRLTVL.

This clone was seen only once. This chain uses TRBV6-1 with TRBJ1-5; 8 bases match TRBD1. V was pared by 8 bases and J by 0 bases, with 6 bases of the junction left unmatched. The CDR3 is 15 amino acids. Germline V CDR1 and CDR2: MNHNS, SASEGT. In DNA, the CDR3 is TGTGCCAGCTCTTGGACAGGGCTTAGCAATCAGCCCCAGCATTTT. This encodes CASSWTGLSNQPQHF.

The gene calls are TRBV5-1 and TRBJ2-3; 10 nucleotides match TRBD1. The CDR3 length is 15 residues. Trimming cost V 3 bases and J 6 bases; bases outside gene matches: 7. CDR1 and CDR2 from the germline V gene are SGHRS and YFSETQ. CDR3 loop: CASSSRQGAYDTQYF. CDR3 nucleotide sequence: TGCGCCAGCAGCTCAAGACAGGGGGCTTACGATACGCAGTATTTT.